These 26 T cell receptor beta chains came from one sample sequenced in a study of blood T cell repertoires in COVID-19 (TCRdb year 2020). The library was built by means of the immunoSEQ multiplex PCR assay. Not all clones reach the TCRdb copy of this immuneACCESS table, which keeps in-frame sequences only. Checked studies attribute under half of the gap to unresolved V genes and leave the rest unexplained. Counted in this sample were tens of thousands of clones; more than 65% of them appeared once. 10% to 15% of the sample is held by the ten biggest clonotypes. Sequenced material: peripheral blood. Receptors were obtained from a man older than 75 with acute or convalescent COVID-19.

The sample holds one count of this clone. The chain couples TRBV2 to TRBJ2-7; 7 bases map to TRBD1. This CDR3 is built from 15 residues. Germline CDR1 reads SNHLY; CDR2 reads FYNNEI. V trimming: 2 bases; J trimming: 2 bases; junction bases outside the gene matches: 6. In DNA form, the CDR3 reads TGTGCCAGCAGTGAACAGGGGGACAAAGCCTACGAGCAGTACTTC. This gives the protein CASSEQGDKAYEQYF.

This sequence joins TRBV3-1 (or the pseudogene TRBV3-2) and TRBJ2-5, with D tentatively TRBD2 (6 bases). V was cut by 4 bases and J by 5 bases, with 17 bases left in between. The CDR3 is 15 amino acids. Looked up from germline, CDR1 is LGHDT and CDR2 is YNNKEL (reference sequence). Here the CDR3 reads CASSRVRAGRETQYF. The DNA for the CDR3 is TGTGCCAGCAGCCGCGTCAGGGCGGGACGGGAGACCCAGTACTTC.

The rearrangement joins TRBV7-8 to TRBJ2-7, with no clear D. This CDR3 is built from 12 residues. Per germline, CDR1 SGHVS and CDR2 FQNEAQ. The V end was cut by 1 base, the J end by 6 bases, with 7 bases between. CDR3 region: CASSLGEVEQYF. The CDR3 nucleotides read TGTGCCAGCAGCTTAGGAGAGGTCGAGCAGTACTTC.

The chain carries TRBV6-5 and TRBJ2-3, with 7 bases fitting TRBD2. V dropped 8 bases and J dropped 2; count of bases not matched to a gene: 10. Germline V gives CDR1 MNHEY, CDR2 SVGAGI. This CDR3 has 15 residues. DNA of the CDR3: TGTGCCAGCTCCCCCTCCGCGGGGGACACAGATACGCAGTATTTT. Translated, it gives CASSPSAGDTDTQYF.

This clone was detected a few times. The rearrangement uses TRBV3-1 (or the pseudogene TRBV3-2) and TRBJ1-4; TRBD1 might be the D (5 bases). This CDR3 has 16 amino acids. Per germline, CDR1 LGHDT and CDR2 YNNKEL (reference sequence). V lost 1 base and J 7 bases, leaving 16 bases between the germline ends. CDR3 nucleotide sequence: TGTGCCAGCAGCCAAGGATCGGCCAGGGTTGCTGAAAAACTGTTTTTT. Protein: CASSQGSARVAEKLFF.

The chain uses TRBV4-2 and TRBJ2-7; tentatively, D is TRBD1 (8 bases). The CDR3 is 15 amino acids. Per the germline V gene, CDR1 is LGHNA and CDR2 is YNFKEQ. V lost 1 base and J 3 bases, leaving 13 bases between the germline ends. The CDR3 here is CASSQATGGGYEQYF. The CDR3, as DNA: TGTGCCAGCAGCCAAGCAACAGGGGGGGGCTACGAGCAGTACTTC.

A single count supports this clone. The chain combines TRBV7-3 with TRBJ1-6; no reliable D call. V was clipped by 1 base and J by 6 bases, with 10 bases between them. In germline, CDR1 is SGHTA, CDR2 FQGTGA. CDR3 length: 15 amino acids. The CDR3 nucleotides read TGTGCCAGCAGCTTAATAGCGCAGGCTAATTCACCCCTCCACTTT. Translated: CASSLIAQANSPLHF.

V gene TRBV19 combines with J gene TRBJ2-1, with 9 bases that match TRBD1. The CDR3 totals 17 residues. Germline-derived CDR1 and CDR2 are LNHDA and SQIVND (reference sequence). Trimming removed 5 bases from V and 0 bases from J; junction bases left unmatched: 8. The CDR3 here is CASSLQPGQGSYNEQFF. CDR3 DNA: TGTGCCAGTAGTTTGCAGCCGGGACAGGGCTCCTACAATGAGCAGTTCTTC.

The genes are TRBV29-1 and TRBJ2-5; 8 nucleotides align to TRBD2. The ends lost 6 bases at V and 2 bases at J; junction bases unmatched: 8. Germline loops: CDR1 SQVTM, CDR2 ANQGSEA. This CDR3 has 14 residues. The CDR3 bases are TGCAGCGTGAAACGCGGGGGGAGTCAAGAGACCCAGTACTTC. Protein: CSVKRGGSQETQYF.

V and J are TRBV6-5 and TRBJ1-5, with D perhaps TRBD1 (6 bases). Germline loops: CDR1 MNHEY, CDR2 SVGAGI. The CDR3 is 15 amino acids. V lost 4 bases and J lost 3, with 13 bases in between. The CDR3 DNA is TGTGCCAGCAGTTCTCGACAGGCCAACAATCAGCCCCAGCATTTT. Protein: CASSSRQANNQPQHF.

The chain has TRBV9 and TRBJ1-3; D gene unclear. CDR1 is SGDLS, CDR2 YYNGEE, per germline. The CDR3 runs 16 residues. The ends were cut back, 0 bases at V and 0 bases at J, with 10 bases in the middle. CDR3 in DNA: TGTGCCAGCAGCGTAGCTCACACGGGCTCTGGAAACACCATATATTTT. Translated: CASSVAHTGSGNTIYF.

The chain links TRBV5-5 to TRBJ2-7, with 8 positions matching TRBD1. This CDR3 has 14 residues. From germline, CDR1 is SGHKS and CDR2 YYEKEE (reference sequence). Unmatched junction bases numbered 4, after V lost 0 bases and J lost 5 bases. The CDR3 sequence: CASSLGQGWNEQYF. The CDR3 nucleotides read TGTGCCAGCAGCTTGGGACAGGGGTGGAACGAGCAGTACTTC.

This clone was observed a single time. The V and J genes are TRBV3-1 (or the pseudogene TRBV3-2) and TRBJ1-3; D is unresolved. Germline V gene data show CDR1 as LGHDT and CDR2 as YNNKEL (reference sequence). The CDR3 totals 16 residues. The germline V and J ends were trimmed by 4 bases and 1 base, with 14 bases remaining between them. CDR3 protein: CASSPMMEWSGNTIYF. CDR3 DNA sequence: TGTGCCAGCAGCCCTATGATGGAGTGGTCTGGAAACACCATATATTTT.

The chain recombines TRBV6-5 with TRBJ1-1; 7 positions agree with TRBD1. The V and J ends lost 4 bases and 3 bases, in that order; junction bases with no gene match: 5. The CDR3 loop spans 14 amino acids. Germline V CDR1 and CDR2: MNHEY, SVGAGI. Here the CDR3 DNA reads TGTGCCAGCAGTTCGAGGGGGCTAGACACTGAAGCTTTCTTT. This codes for CASSSRGLDTEAFF.

This rearrangement joins TRBV6-5 to TRBJ2-2; D remains ambiguous. V was cut by 7 bases and J by 3 bases, with 15 bases left in between. Germline V gene data show CDR1 as MNHEY and CDR2 as SVGAGI. This CDR3 region has 15 residues. CDR3 sequence (DNA): TGTGCCAGCACCCATAACGAGCCGGACACCGGGGAGCTGTTTTTT. Translated, it gives CASTHNEPDTGELFF.

V is TRBV11-2 and J is TRBJ2-1; tentatively, D is TRBD1 (5 bases). CDR1 SGHAT and CDR2 FQNNGV come from the germline V gene. Trimming shortened V by 2 bases and J by 0 bases, and 11 bases separated the two germline ends. The CDR3 is 16 amino acids. The CDR3 region has the DNA TGTGCCAGCAGCTTATTGGGGCTGGGCTCCTACAATGAGCAGTTCTTC. Translation: CASSLLGLGSYNEQFF.

This clone has a handful of counts. V usage is TRBV5-1 and J usage is TRBJ1-1; 9 bases align to TRBD1. CDR1 is SGHRS and CDR2 is YFSETQ in the germline V gene. V was pared by 1 base and J by 1 base, with 5 bases of the junction left unmatched. This CDR3 comprises 16 residues. CDR3 in DNA: TGCGCCAGCAGCTTGTCAGGGACAGGGACGAACACTGAAGCTTTCTTT. Translated, it gives CASSLSGTGTNTEAFF.

This chain uses TRBV6-5 with TRBJ1-1; D is ambiguous. Trimming took off 2 bases at V and 4 bases at J, with 17 bases between the two ends. Per germline, CDR1 MNHEY and CDR2 SVGAGI. The CDR3 covers 16 residues. CDR3 DNA sequence: TGTGCCAGCAGTTACAGCGGGGAATGGATCGTCACTGAAGCTTTCTTT. Amino acid sequence: CASSYSGEWIVTEAFF.

The rearrangement uses TRBV29-1 and TRBJ2-1, with D perhaps matching TRBD1 (6 bases). V was cut by 6 bases and J by 1 base, with 13 bases left in between. Germline loops: CDR1 SQVTM, CDR2 ANQGSEA. The CDR3 runs 14 residues. CDR3 bases: TGCAGCGTGGCCGGGACACGATCCTACAATGAGCAGTTCTTC. Amino acid sequence: CSVAGTRSYNEQFF.

The rearrangement uses TRBV6-5 and TRBJ1-1, with a possible D match to TRBD1 (5 bases). Trimming cost V 5 bases and J 12 bases, with 13 bases left between them. The CDR3 is 11 amino acids. CDR1 MNHEY and CDR2 SVGAGI come from the germline V gene. The CDR3 sequence is CASSRQPETFF. The CDR3, as DNA: TGTGCCAGCAGTCGACAGCCCGAGACTTTCTTT.

The chain couples TRBV25-1 to TRBJ1-4, with 7 bases lining up with TRBD1. The CDR3 runs to 15 residues. Per the germline V gene, CDR1 is MGHDK and CDR2 is SYGVNS. Trimming removed 4 bases from V and 4 bases from J; junction bases left unmatched: 6. The CDR3 loop is CASSGTGTVNEKLFF. The CDR3, as DNA: TGTGCCAGCAGTGGAACCGGGACAGTTAATGAAAAACTGTTTTTT.

The chain has TRBV2 and TRBJ1-2; 7 nucleotides line up with TRBD1. Germline trimming cut 8 bases from V and 5 bases from J; bases unmatched to any gene: 11. The CDR3 has 14 amino acids. Germline assignment: CDR1 SNHLY and CDR2 FYNNEI. CDR3 amino acids: CASDLGTARYGYTF. The CDR3 DNA reads TGTGCCAGCGATCTTGGGACAGCACGATATGGCTACACCTTC.

CDR3 DNA sequence: TGTGCCAGCTCACCGGCAATAGGGGGTACCATGAACACTGAAGCTTTCTTT. Its protein is CASSPAIGGTMNTEAFF. The chain has TRBV18 and TRBJ1-1, with D perhaps matching TRBD1 (6 bases). Germline CDR1 is KGHSH and CDR2 is LQKENI. This CDR3 has 17 amino acids. With 3 bases removed from V and 0 bases from J, the gap between germline ends came to 17 bases.

Only a few counts were recorded for this clone. This chain joins TRBV10-3 and TRBJ2-4; a possible D gene is TRBD1 (5 bases). CDR1 and CDR2 (germline): ENHRY, SYGVKD. This CDR3 spans 13 amino acids. V lost 4 bases and J lost 2, with 6 bases in between. The CDR3 bases are TGTGCCATCAGTGCAGGGTCCAAAAACATTCAGTACTTC. This sequence encodes CAISAGSKNIQYF.

The rearrangement uses TRBV7-9 and TRBJ2-5, with TRBD1 identical over 8 bases. CDR3 length: 16 amino acids. Trimming at V came to 6 bases and at J to 2 bases, leaving 11 bases not matched to a gene. CDR1 SEHNR and CDR2 FQNEAQ come from the germline V gene (reference sequence). For the CDR3, the DNA is TGTGCCAGCAGTTCCAGGGGGCGAGGTTGGCAAGAGACCCAGTACTTC. This sequence encodes CASSSRGRGWQETQYF.

V and J are TRBV5-1 and TRBJ1-4, with D perhaps TRBD1 (5 bases). V was shortened by 4 bases and J by 4 bases, with 17 bases between the two germline ends. The germline CDR1 and CDR2 sequences are SGHRS and YFSETQ. The CDR3 extends over 16 amino acids. The CDR3 coding sequence is TGCGCCAGCAGCCTGGGGACGGGTAGGGGTAATGAAAAACTGTTTTTT. This codes for CASSLGTGRGNEKLFF.